The TCR beta chain under discussion was sequenced for a study of blood T cell repertoires in COVID-19. About the study: The cDNA or gDNA used as material had been derived from T cells, B-cell-depleted T cells, or PBMCs.

This CDR3 has 19 residues. Trimming at V came to 0 bases and at J to 0 bases, leaving 11 bases not matched to a gene. The germline V gene has CDR1 SGHRS and CDR2 YFSETQ. The assay was immunoSEQ multiplex PCR, and TCRdb's table has in-frame clones only and misses some. The repertoire has under 200,000 clones, 86% of them found once; the top ten carry 7% to 7.5%. The clonotype comes from a woman of 80 years or more in a cohort sampled during active or convalescent COVID-19. This chain joins TRBV5-1 and TRBJ1-1; 10 bases agree with TRBD1. Sequenced material: peripheral blood. CDR3 region: CASSLDSRTGGFVNTEAFF. The CDR3, as DNA: TGCGCCAGCAGCTTGGATTCCAGGACAGGGGGATTCGTGAACACTGAAGCTTTCTTT.